The clone carrying this T cell receptor beta chain occurred once. The antigen is unknown. The CDR3 is 17 amino acids. V shed 1 base, J shed 4 bases, and the junction held 7 bases outside the gene matches. The germline CDR1 and CDR2 sequences are SEHNR and FQNEAQ (reference sequence). Use of 60 Vbeta and 13 Jbeta primers characterized the PCR. Repertoires were generated with immunoSEQ multiplex PCR, while TCRdb's copy carries only in-frame clones and drops some. The data hold 150,000 to 200,000 clones, with about 77% observed a single time. These data originate in a study of cytomegalovirus exposure and HLA in healthy donors. At the level of the study: The roughly 100 million unique TCR beta sequences, from 150 million to 200 million T cells, were found by an earlier analysis.

Study-wide points: Many donors shared some public TCRs, even though most TCR sequences were rare. A later analysis found most CMV-associated TCR beta chains apparently HLA-restricted. Being productive about 87% or about 30% of the time was typical of most TCR beta V segments in an earlier analysis.

The sequenced sample consisted of PBMCs. This TCR was sampled from a man between 18 and 35 years old in good health and CMV-seropositive. This chain joins TRBV7-9 and TRBJ2-1; 10 positions agree with TRBD2. CDR3 residues: CASSLEGLAKRYNEQFF. CDR3 sequence (DNA): TGTGCCAGCAGCTTAGAGGGACTAGCGAAGAGATACAATGAGCAGTTCTTC.